Listed below are T cell receptor beta chains from one sample, sequenced in a study of T cell repertoires in cytomegalovirus infection. TCRdb used MiXCR to reprocess the reads, holding one entry per CDR3 protein. The sample shows approximately 220,000 distinct CDR3 sequences, roughly two fifths of them seen only once. No antigens are known for them. The input for sequencing was CD8+ T cells from cultured PBMCs, taken from culture after CMV antigen stimulation. The receptors were sampled from a human donor in good health (CMV status not recorded). Some clones in this sample may be carry-over from other donors' samples. The CDR3 runs from the conserved cysteine through the conserved F or W. The D gene is left open where the match is weak. The size entry is marked missing in some rows and otherwise reads once, few, many or a size class.

J gene,D gene,V gene,clone size,CDR3 protein,CDR3 DNA
TRBJ2-7,-,TRBV4-1,-,CASSPLTGQGTYEQYF,TGCGCCAGCAGCCCGTTGACGGGGCAGGGGACCTACGAGCAGTACTTC
TRBJ2-1,TRBD2,TRBV7-6,-,CASSLWTSGGTNEQFF,TGTGCCAGCAGCTTATGGACTAGCGGGGGGACAAATGAGCAGTTCTTC
TRBJ2-5,-,TRBV7-4,-,CASSLVAGRQETQYF,TGTGCCAGCAGCTTAGTGGCAGGGCGTCAAGAGACCCAGTACTTC
TRBJ2-7,-,TRBV4-2,few,CASSQEGQLQNYEQYF,TGTGCCAGCAGCCAAGAAGGACAGCTCCAGAACTACGAGCAGTACTTC
TRBJ2-1,-,TRBV28,-,CASRVAETRKRNNEQFF,TGTGCCAGTCGGGTAGCGGAAACCCGGAAACGTAACAATGAGCAGTTCTTC
TRBJ1-2,TRBD1,TRBV12-3/TRBV12-4,few,CASSSQVQRTGGTDGYTF,TGTGCCAGCAGTTCTCAAGTCCAGCGGACAGGGGGGACGGATGGCTACACCTTC
TRBJ1-5,-,TRBV6-1,-,CASSGTVNQPQHF,TGTGCCAGCAGTGGGACAGTCAATCAGCCCCAGCATTTT
TRBJ2-7,-,TRBV11-2,few,CASSSRTINSYEQYF,TGTGCCAGCAGCTCGCGGACAATCAACTCCTACGAGCAGTACTTC
TRBJ2-3,-,TRBV7-6,-,CASSLPAGSTDTQYF,TGTGCCAGCAGCTTACCGGCAGGGTCCACAGATACGCAGTATTTT
TRBJ1-1,TRBD1,TRBV10-3,many,CAIRQGMDTEAFF,TGTGCCATTCGACAGGGGATGGACACTGAAGCTTTCTTT
TRBJ2-7,-,TRBV27,-,CASSLSKTYEQYF,TGTGCCAGCAGTTTATCGAAGACCTACGAGCAGTACTTC
TRBJ2-3,-,TRBV7-6,-,CASSVDGGTDTQYF,TGTGCCAGCAGCGTGGACGGTGGCACAGATACGCAGTATTTT
TRBJ1-2,-,TRBV25-1,-,CASSEWGQGMDGYTF,TGTGCCAGCAGTGAATGGGGGCAGGGTATGGATGGCTACACCTTC
TRBJ2-7,-,TRBV7-8,-,CASSSRPGKGTYEQYF,TGTGCCAGCAGCTCCCGGCCTGGGAAGGGGACCTACGAGCAGTACTTC
TRBJ2-2,-,TRBV7-3,-,CASAGTHANTGELFF,TGTGCCAGCGCGGGGACTCACGCGAACACCGGGGAGCTGTTTTTT
TRBJ2-1,-,TRBV7-3,-,CASSLKGYGQHTNEQFF,TGTGCCAGCAGCTTAAAGGGGTATGGACAGCATACCAATGAGCAGTTCTTC
TRBJ2-3,-,TRBV15,-,CASSLAVAGTDTQYF,TGTGCCAGCAGCCTTGCGGTAGCGGGCACAGATACGCAGTATTTT
TRBJ1-2,-,TRBV2,few,CASSDEVRGYTF,TGTGCCAGCAGTGACGAGGTGCGGGGCTACACCTTC
TRBJ1-1,-,TRBV12-3/TRBV12-4,few,CASSWAKDSEAFF,TGTGCCAGCAGCTGGGCCAAGGACAGTGAAGCTTTCTTT
TRBJ1-1,-,TRBV7-3,-,CASSLTGGPGTEAFF,TGTGCCAGCAGCTTAACGGGAGGGCCGGGAACTGAAGCTTTCTTT
TRBJ1-6,-,TRBV12-3/TRBV12-4,-,CASAGSMNSPLHF,TGTGCCAGTGCGGGCAGCATGAATTCACCCCTCCACTTT
TRBJ2-5,TRBD2,TRBV7-8,many,CASSLTGTSGFETQYF,TGTGCCAGCAGCTTAACTGGGACTAGCGGGTTTGAGACCCAGTACTTC
TRBJ2-2,TRBD2,TRBV7-2,few,CASSLIERENTGELFF,TGTGCCAGCAGCTTAATTGAGCGGGAGAACACCGGGGAGCTGTTTTTT
TRBJ2-1,-,TRBV9,-,CASSVEEGYNEQFF,TGTGCCAGCAGCGTAGAGGAGGGTTACAATGAGCAGTTCTTC
TRBJ1-2,TRBD1,TRBV27,-,CASAYRGVDYGYTF,TGTGCCAGCGCCTACAGGGGTGTCGACTATGGCTACACCTTC
TRBJ2-7,TRBD1,TRBV11-2,-,CASSLGYRQGAGEQYF,TGTGCCAGCAGCTTAGGATATCGGCAGGGGGCTGGCGAGCAGTACTTC
TRBJ1-5,TRBD1,TRBV5-8,-,CASSLVPGTGDQPQHF,TGTGCCAGCAGCTTGGTCCCCGGGACAGGGGATCAGCCCCAGCATTTT
TRBJ2-7,-,TRBV27,few,CASSFRGSEYEQYF,TGTGCCAGCAGTTTTAGGGGGAGTGAATACGAGCAGTACTTC
TRBJ2-2,TRBD2,TRBV7-8,few,CASSHPGGDKNTGELFF,TGTGCCAGCAGCCACCCCGGGGGGGACAAGAACACCGGGGAGCTGTTTTTT
TRBJ2-6,-,TRBV7-2,many,CAIEMEPGSWGANVLTF,TGTGCCATCGAGATGGAGCCAGGGTCGTGGGGGGCCAACGTCCTGACTTTC
TRBJ2-7,-,TRBV6-1,-,CASSEQGSIYEQYF,TGTGCCAGCAGTGAACAGGGGAGCATTTACGAGCAGTACTTC
TRBJ2-5,-,TRBV7-8,-,CASIGQSAQETQYF,TGTGCCAGCATCGGACAGTCGGCGCAAGAGACCCAGTACTTC
TRBJ1-5,-,TRBV5-5,few,CASSLESGNQPQHF,TGTGCCAGCAGCTTGGAGTCGGGCAATCAGCCCCAGCATTTT
TRBJ2-5,-,TRBV6-2/TRBV6-3,few,CASSSVPGHRQETQYF,TGTGCCAGCAGTTCCGTCCCGGGACATCGCCAAGAGACCCAGTACTTC
TRBJ2-1,-,TRBV25-1,-,CASSEKGLYNEQFF,TGTGCCAGCAGTGAGAAGGGCCTCTACAATGAGCAGTTCTTC
TRBJ2-7,TRBD1,TRBV12-3/TRBV12-4,-,CASSLAGLGRDRGDEQYF,TGTGCCAGCAGTTTAGCCGGCCTAGGTCGGGACAGGGGGGATGAGCAGTACTTC
TRBJ2-2,-,TRBV27,-,CASRGVNTGELFF,TGTGCCAGCAGGGGGGTGAACACCGGGGAGCTGTTTTTT
TRBJ1-4,-,TRBV7-2,-,CASSAGGGEKLFF,TGTGCCAGCAGCGCCGGCGGAGGGGAAAAACTGTTTTTT
TRBJ1-1,-,TRBV5-1,few,CASTGAMNTEAFF,TGCGCCAGCACGGGCGCCATGAACACTGAAGCTTTCTTT
TRBJ2-3,-,TRBV7-9,few,CASSGRDSTDTQYF,TGTGCCAGCAGCGGCCGGGACTCCACAGATACGCAGTATTTT
TRBJ2-7,TRBD1,TRBV10-3,-,CAISKGQGQALEQYF,TGTGCCATCAGTAAAGGACAGGGTCAAGCCCTCGAGCAGTACTTC
TRBJ1-6,-,TRBV7-8,few,CASSSTGSLGNSPLHF,TGTGCCAGCAGCTCAACGGGGAGTCTAGGGAATTCACCCCTCCACTTT
TRBJ2-1,TRBD1,TRBV11-3,-,CASSFGTAEQFF,TGTGCCAGCAGCTTTGGGACAGCCGAGCAGTTCTTC
TRBJ2-7,TRBD2,TRBV10-3,few,CAISEWGLEGLRDEQYF,TGTGCCATCAGTGAGTGGGGACTAGAGGGCCTTCGGGACGAGCAGTACTTC
TRBJ1-6,-,TRBV6-6,few,CASSAPLHF,TGTGCCAGCAGTGCCCCCCTCCACTTT
TRBJ2-3,-,TRBV7-8,many,CASSLSSGSTDTQYF,TGTGCCAGCAGCTTATCAAGCGGGAGCACAGATACGCAGTATTTT
TRBJ2-6,TRBD2,TRBV7-9,-,CATDAGAGANVLTF,TGTGCCACCGACGCGGGGGCTGGGGCCAACGTCCTGACTTTC
TRBJ1-1,-,TRBV10-3,few,CASTGNRGEAFF,TGTGCCAGTACAGGGAATCGGGGTGAAGCTTTCTTT